Here is one T cell receptor (beta chain) with its context. What antigen it recognizes has not been identified. Base qualities are not at hand, and no much larger clone is one base apart. Receptor libraries were prepared by the immunoSEQ multiplex PCR assay. TCRdb retrieved this table from immuneACCESS and kept in-frame rearrangements only. Not all clones are present; in checked studies, unresolved V genes account for under half, and no reason is known for the remainder. The sample profile shows roughly 93,000 clones; around 94% of them were found once. The ten biggest clones cover about 2% of the sample. A distance of 6 bases separates the germline ends of V and J, which lose 1 base and 3 bases respectively. From the germline V gene (reference sequence), CDR1 is SEHNR and CDR2 is FQNEAQ. The CDR3 runs 13 amino acids, cysteine and phenylalanine included. Here the CDR3 DNA is all that survives: 39 bases in frame from base 1.

The data were obtained in a study of T cell changes during pregnancy in multiple sclerosis (dated 2019 in TCRdb). Regarding the study in general: The study examined how the T cell repertoire changed over the course of pregnancy in women with multiple sclerosis.

The sequence was collected from a female donor with multiple sclerosis, enrolled in a pregnancy study. The material was peripheral blood, obtained after pregnancy. The chain was built from TRBV7-9 and TRBJ1-1, with the D segment identity uncertain. The CDR3 region: CASSLDRDTEAFF. The DNA sequence is as follows: TGTGCCAGCAGCTTAGACAGAGACACTGAAGCTTTCTTT. With the rest looked up from the reference TRBV7-9 and TRBJ1-1 genes rather than sequenced, the full variable domain is DTGVSQNPRHKITKRGQNVTFRCDPISEHNRLYWYRQTLGQGPEFLTYFQNEAQLEKSRLLSDRFSAERPKGSFSTLEIQRTEQGDSAMYLCASSLDRDTEAFFGQGTRLTVV.